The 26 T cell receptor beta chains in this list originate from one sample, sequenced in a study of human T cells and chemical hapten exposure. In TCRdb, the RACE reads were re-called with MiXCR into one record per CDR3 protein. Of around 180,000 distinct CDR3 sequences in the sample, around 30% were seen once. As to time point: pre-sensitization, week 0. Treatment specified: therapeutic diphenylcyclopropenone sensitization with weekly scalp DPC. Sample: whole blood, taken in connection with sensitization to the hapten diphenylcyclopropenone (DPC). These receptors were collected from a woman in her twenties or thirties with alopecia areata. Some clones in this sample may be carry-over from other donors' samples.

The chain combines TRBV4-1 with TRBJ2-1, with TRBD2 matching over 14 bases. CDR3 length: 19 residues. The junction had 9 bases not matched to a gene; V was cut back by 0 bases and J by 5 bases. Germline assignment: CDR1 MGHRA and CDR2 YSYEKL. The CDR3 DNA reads TGCGCCAGCAGCCAAGATTCGACTAGCGGGAGGGCCTGGGACAATGAGCAGTTCTTC. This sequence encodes CASSQDSTSGRAWDNEQFF.

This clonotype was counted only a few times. CDR3 in DNA: TGTGCCAGCAGCAAAGGTGGGGGAGGTGGCGAGCAGTACTTC. Translated, it gives CASSKGGGGGEQYF. V is TRBV21-1 and J is TRBJ2-7; the table calls TRBD2, which could not be checked here. TRBV21-1 is recorded as a pseudogene. The CDR3 has 14 amino acids.

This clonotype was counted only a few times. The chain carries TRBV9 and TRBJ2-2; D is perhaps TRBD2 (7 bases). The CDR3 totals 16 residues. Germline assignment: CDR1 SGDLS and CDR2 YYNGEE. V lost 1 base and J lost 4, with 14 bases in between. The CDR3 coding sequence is TGTGCCAGCAGCGTACCACAGGGAGGGGGCACCGGGGAGCTGTTTTTT. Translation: CASSVPQGGGTGELFF.

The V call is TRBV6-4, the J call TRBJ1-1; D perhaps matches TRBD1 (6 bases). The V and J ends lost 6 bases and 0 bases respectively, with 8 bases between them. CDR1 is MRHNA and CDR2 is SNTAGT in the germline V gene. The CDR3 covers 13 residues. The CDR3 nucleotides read TGTGCCAGCAGACAGGGAATGAACACTGAAGCTTTCTTT. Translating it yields CASRQGMNTEAFF.

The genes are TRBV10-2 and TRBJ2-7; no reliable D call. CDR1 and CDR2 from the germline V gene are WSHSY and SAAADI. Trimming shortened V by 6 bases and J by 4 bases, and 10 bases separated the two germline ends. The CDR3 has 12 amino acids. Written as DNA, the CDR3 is TGCGCCAGCAGGGATGGGGTTTACGAGCAGTACTTC. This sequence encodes CASRDGVYEQYF.

CDR3 in DNA: TGTGCCAGCAGCTTAAATCCTCCGGGACTAGCGGGAATTCGGCAGTTCTTC. Its translation is CASSLNPPGLAGIRQFF. J is TRBJ2-1 and V is TRBV11-2; TRBD2 aligns across 13 bases. The junction had 13 bases not matched to a gene; V was cut back by 2 bases and J by 12 bases. The CDR3 has 17 residues. Germline values: CDR1 SGHAT, CDR2 FQNNGV.

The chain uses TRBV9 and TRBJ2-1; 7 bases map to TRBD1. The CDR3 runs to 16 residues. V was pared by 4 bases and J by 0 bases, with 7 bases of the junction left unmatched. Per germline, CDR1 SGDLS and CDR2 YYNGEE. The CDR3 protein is CASSLGTVSSYNEQFF. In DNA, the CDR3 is TGTGCCAGCAGCTTAGGGACAGTGAGCTCCTACAATGAGCAGTTCTTC.

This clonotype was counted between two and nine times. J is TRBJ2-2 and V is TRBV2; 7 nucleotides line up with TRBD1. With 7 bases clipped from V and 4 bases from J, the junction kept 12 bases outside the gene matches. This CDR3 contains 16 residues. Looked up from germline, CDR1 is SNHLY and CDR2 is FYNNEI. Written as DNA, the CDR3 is TGTGCCAGCACTCCGATAACAGGGGCCAGCACCGGGGAGCTGTTTTTT. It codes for CASTPITGASTGELFF. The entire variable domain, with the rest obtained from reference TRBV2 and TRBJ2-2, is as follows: EPEVTQTPSHQVTQMGQEVILRCVPISNHLYFYWYRQILGQKVEFLVSFYNNEISEKSEIFDDQFSVERPDGSNFTLKIRSTKLEDSAMYFCASTPITGASTGELFFGEGSRLTVL.

CDR3 nucleotides: TGTGCCATCAGTGAACAACTAGCGGGGGGACAAGAGACCCAGTACTTC. Its translation is CAISEQLAGGQETQYF. This sequence joins TRBV10-3 and TRBJ2-5, with 12 nucleotides matching TRBD2. This CDR3 has 16 amino acids. Germline V gene data show CDR1 as ENHRY and CDR2 as SYGVKD. The J segment lost 2 bases and the V segment lost 3 bases, leaving 4 bases of the junction unmatched.

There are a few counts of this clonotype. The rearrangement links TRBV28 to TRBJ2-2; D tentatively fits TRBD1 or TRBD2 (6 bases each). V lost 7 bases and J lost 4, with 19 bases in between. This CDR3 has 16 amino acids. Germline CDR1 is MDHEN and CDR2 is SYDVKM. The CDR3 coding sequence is TGTGCCAGCAAAGGAGGGGTGTCAGGGGTCACCGGGGAGCTGTTTTTT. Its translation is CASKGGVSGVTGELFF.

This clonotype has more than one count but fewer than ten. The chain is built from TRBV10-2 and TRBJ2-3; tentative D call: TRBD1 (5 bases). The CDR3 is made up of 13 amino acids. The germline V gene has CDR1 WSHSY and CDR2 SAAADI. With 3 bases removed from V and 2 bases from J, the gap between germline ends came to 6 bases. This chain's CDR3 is CASSEGHTDTQYF. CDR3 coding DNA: TGCGCCAGCAGTGAAGGACACACAGATACGCAGTATTTT.

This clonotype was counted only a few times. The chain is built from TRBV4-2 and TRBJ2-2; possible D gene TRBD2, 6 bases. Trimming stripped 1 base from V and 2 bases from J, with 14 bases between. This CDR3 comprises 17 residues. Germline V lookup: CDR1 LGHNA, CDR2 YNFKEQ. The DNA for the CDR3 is TGTGCCAGCAGCCAAGGGGACTTAGGTTACAACACCGGGGAGCTGTTTTTT. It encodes CASSQGDLGYNTGELFF.

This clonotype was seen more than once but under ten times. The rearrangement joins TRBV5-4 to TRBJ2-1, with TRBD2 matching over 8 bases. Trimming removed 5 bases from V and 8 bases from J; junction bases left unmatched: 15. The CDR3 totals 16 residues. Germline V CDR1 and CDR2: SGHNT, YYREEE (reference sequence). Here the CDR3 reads CASRHLTQREWDEQFF. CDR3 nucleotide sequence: TGTGCCAGCAGACATTTAACCCAGCGGGAGTGGGATGAGCAGTTCTTC.

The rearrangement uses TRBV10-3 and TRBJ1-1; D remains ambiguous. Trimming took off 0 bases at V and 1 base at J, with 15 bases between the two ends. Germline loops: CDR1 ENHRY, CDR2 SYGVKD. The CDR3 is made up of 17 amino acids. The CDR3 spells CAISESRVWQANTEAFF. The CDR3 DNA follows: TGTGCCATCAGTGAGTCGAGGGTTTGGCAGGCGAACACTGAAGCTTTCTTT.

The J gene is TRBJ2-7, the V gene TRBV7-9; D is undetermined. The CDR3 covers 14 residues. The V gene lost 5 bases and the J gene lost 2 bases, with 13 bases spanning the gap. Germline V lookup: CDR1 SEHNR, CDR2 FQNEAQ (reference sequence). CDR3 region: CASSPRADAYEQYF. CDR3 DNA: TGTGCCAGCAGCCCTCGGGCCGACGCCTACGAGCAGTACTTC.

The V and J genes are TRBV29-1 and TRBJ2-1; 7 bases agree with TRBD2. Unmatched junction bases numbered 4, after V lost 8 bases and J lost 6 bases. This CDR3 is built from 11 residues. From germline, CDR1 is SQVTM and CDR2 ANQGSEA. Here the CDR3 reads CSLTGGNEQFF. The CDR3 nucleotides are TGCAGCCTTACGGGGGGCAATGAGCAGTTCTTC.

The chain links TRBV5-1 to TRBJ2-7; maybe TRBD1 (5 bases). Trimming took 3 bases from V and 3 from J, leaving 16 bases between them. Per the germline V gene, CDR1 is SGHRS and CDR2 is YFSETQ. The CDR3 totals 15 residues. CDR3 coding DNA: TGCGCCAGCAGCTGGGCGACAGAGAAAATCTACGAGCAGTACTTC. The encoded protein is CASSWATEKIYEQYF. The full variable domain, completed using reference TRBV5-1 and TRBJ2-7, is KAGVTQTPRYLIKTRGQQVTLSCSPISGHRSVSWYQQTPGQGLQFLFEYFSETQRNKGNFPGRFSGRQFSNSRSEMNVSTLELGDSALYLCASSWATEKIYEQYFGPGTRLTVT.

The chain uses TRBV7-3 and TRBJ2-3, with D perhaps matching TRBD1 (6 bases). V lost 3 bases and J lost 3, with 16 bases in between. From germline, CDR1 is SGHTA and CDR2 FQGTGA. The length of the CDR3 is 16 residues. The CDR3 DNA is TGTGCCAGCAGCTTGGGGCAGGGGATAGGAACAGATACGCAGTATTTT. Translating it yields CASSLGQGIGTDTQYF. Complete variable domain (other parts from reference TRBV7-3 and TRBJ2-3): GAGVSQTPSNKVTEKGKYVELRCDPISGHTALYWYRQSLGQGPEFLIYFQGTGAADDSGLPNDRFFAVRPEGSVSTLKIQRTERGDSAVYLCASSLGQGIGTDTQYFGPGTRLTVL.

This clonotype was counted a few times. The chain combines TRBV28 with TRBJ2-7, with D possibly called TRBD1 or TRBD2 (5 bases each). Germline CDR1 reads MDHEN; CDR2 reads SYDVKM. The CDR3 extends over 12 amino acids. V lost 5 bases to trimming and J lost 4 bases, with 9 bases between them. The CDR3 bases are TGTGCCAGCAGTGCAGGGACGTACGAGCAGTACTTC. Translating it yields CASSAGTYEQYF.

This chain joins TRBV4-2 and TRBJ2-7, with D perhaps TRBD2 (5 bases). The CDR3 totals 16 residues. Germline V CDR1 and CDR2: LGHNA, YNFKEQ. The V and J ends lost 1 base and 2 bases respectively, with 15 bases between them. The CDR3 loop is CASSQGYGSVTYEQYF. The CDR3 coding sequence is TGTGCCAGCAGCCAAGGTTACGGTAGCGTTACCTACGAGCAGTACTTC.

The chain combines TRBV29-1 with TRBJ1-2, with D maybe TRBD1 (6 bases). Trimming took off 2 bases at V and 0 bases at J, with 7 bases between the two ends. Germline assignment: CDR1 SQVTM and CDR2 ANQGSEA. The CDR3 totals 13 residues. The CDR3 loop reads CSVERDTNYGYTF. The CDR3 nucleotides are TGCAGCGTTGAAAGGGACACTAACTATGGCTACACCTTC.

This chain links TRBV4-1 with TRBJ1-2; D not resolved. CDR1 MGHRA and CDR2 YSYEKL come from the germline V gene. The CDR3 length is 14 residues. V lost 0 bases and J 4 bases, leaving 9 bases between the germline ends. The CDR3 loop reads CASSQDTQVYGYTF. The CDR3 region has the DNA TGCGCCAGCAGCCAAGATACGCAGGTCTATGGCTACACCTTC.

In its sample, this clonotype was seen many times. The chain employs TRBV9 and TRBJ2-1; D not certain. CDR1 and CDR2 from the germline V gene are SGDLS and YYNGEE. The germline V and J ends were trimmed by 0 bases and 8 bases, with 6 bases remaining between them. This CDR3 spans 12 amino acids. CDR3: CASSVVGDEQFF. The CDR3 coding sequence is TGTGCCAGCAGCGTAGTCGGCGATGAGCAGTTCTTC. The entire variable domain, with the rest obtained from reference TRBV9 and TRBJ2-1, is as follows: DSGVTQTPKHLITATGQRVTLRCSPRSGDLSVYWYQQSLDQGLQFLIQYYNGEERAKGNILERFSAQQFPDLHSELNLSSLELGDSALYFCASSVVGDEQFFGPGTRLTVL.

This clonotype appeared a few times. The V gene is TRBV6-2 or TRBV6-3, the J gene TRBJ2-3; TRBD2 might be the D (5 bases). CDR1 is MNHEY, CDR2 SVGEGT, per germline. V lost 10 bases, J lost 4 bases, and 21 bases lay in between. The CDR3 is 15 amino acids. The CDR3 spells CATKTAGHEADTQYF. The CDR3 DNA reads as TGTGCCACCAAGACGGCGGGCCACGAGGCAGATACGCAGTATTTT.

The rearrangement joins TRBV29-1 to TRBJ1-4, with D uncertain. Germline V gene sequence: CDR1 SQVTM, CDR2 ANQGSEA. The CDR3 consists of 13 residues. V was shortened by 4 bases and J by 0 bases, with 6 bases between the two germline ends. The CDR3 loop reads CSVVSATNEKLFF. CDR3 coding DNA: TGCAGCGTTGTGTCTGCAACTAATGAAAAACTGTTTTTT. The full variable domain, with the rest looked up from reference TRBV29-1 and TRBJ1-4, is SAVISQKPSRDICQRGTSLTIQCQVDSQVTMMFWYRQQPGQSLTLIATANQGSEATYESGFVIDKFPISRPNLTFSTLTVSNMSPEDSSIYLCSVVSATNEKLFFGSGTQLSVL.

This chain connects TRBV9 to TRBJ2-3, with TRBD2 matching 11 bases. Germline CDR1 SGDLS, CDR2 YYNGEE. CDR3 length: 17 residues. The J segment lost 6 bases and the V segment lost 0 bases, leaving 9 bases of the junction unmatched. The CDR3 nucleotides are TGTGCCAGCAGCGTAGATTCCCTAGCGGGGGGCCGGGATACGCAGTATTTT. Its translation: CASSVDSLAGGRDTQYF.